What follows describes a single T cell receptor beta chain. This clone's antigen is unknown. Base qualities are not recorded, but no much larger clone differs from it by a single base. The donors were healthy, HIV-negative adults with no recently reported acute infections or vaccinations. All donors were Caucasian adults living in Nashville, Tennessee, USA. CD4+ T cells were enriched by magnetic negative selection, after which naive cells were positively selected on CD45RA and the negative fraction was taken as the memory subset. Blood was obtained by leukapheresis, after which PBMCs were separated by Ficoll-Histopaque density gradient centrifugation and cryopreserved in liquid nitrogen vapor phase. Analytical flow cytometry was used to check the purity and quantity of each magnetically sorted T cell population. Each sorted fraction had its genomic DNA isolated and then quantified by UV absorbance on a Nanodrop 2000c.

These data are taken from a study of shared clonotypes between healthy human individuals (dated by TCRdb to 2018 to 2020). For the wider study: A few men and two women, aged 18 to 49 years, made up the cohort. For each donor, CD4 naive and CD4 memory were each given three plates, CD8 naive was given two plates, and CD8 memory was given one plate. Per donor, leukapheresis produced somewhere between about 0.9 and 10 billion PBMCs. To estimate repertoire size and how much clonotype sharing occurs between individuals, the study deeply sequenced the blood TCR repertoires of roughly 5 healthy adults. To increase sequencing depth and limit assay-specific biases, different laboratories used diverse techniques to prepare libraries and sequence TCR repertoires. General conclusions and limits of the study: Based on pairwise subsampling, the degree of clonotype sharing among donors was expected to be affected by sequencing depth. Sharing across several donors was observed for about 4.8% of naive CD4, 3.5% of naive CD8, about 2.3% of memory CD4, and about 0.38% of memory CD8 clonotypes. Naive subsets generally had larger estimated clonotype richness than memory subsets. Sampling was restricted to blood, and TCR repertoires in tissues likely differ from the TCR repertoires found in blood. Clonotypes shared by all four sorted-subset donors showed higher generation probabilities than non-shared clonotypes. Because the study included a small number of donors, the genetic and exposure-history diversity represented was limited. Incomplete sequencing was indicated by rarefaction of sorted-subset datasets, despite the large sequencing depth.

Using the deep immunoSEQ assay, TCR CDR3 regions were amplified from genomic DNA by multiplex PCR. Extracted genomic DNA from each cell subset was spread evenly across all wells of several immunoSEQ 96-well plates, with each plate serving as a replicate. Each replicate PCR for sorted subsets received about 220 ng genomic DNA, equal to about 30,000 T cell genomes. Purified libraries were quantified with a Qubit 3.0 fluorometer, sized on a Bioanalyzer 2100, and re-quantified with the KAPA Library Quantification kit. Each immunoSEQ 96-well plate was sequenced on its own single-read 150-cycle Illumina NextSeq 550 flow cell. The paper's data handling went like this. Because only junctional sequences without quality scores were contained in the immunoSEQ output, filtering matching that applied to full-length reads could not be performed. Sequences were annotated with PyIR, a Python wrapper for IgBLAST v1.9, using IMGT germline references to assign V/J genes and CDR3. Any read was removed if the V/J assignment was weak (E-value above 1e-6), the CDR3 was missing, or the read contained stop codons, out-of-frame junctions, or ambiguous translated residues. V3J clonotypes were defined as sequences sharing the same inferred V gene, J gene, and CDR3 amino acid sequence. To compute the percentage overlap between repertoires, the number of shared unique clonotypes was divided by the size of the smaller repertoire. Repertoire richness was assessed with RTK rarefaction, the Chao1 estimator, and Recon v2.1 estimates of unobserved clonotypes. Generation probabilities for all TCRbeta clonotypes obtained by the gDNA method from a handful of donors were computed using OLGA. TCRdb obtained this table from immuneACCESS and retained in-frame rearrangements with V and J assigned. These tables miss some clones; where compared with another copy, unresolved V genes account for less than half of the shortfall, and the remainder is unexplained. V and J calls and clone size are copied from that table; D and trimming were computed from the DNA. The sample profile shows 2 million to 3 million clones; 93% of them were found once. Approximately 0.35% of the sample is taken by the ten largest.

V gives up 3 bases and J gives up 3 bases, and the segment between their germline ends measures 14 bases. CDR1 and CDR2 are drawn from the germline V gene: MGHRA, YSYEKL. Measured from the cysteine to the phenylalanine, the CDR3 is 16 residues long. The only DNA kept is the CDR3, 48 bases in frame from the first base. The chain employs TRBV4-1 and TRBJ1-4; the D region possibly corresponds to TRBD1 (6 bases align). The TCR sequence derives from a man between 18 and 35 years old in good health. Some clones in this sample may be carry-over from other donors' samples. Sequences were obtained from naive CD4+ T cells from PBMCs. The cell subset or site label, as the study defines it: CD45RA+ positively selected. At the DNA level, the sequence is TGCGCCAGCAGCCATCTCTCGACAGGCCCTAATGAAAAACTGTTTTTT. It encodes CASSHLSTGPNEKLFF.